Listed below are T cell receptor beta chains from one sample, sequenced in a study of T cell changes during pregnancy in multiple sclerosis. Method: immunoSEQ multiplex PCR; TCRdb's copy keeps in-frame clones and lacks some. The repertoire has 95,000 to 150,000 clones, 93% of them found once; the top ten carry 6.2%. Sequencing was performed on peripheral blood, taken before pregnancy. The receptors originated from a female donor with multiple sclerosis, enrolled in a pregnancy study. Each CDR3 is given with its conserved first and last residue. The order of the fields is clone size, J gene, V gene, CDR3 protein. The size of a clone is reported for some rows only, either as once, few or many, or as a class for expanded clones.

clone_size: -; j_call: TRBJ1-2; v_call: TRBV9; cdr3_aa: CASSVIATPRYGYTF
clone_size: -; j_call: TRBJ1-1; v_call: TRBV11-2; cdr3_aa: CASSLDLRQGARAEAFF
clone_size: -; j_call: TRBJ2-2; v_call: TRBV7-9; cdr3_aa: CASSLKGQGPTGELFF
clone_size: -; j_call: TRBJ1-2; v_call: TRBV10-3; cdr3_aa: CAISSQGEEDYGYTF
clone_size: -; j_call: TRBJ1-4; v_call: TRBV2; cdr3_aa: CANQQGAGEKLFF
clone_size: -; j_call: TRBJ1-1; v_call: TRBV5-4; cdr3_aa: CASSLETANTEAFF
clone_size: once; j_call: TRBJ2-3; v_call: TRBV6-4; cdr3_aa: CASSVLGGGGTDTQYF
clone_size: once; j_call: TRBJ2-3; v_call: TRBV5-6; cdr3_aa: CASSSSLGTGLTDTQYF
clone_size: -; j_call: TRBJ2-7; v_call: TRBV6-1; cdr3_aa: CASATSGGSYEQYF
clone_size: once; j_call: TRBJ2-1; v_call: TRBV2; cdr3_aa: CASGGTAYNEQFF
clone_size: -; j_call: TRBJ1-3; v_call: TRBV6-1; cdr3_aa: CASSERTAGNTIYF
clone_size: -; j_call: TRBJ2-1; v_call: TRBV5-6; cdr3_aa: CASSTGGYNEQFF
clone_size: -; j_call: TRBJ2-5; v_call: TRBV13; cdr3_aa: CASSMGGRGQETQYF
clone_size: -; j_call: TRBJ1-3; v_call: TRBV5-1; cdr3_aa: CASSEQGQSNTIYF
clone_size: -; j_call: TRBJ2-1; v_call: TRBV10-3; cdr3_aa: CAISDQGADLGQFF
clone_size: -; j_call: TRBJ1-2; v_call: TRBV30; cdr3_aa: CAWSRDISNYGYTF
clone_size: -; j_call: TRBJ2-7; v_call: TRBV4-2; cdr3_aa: CASSQGSASAPSEQYF
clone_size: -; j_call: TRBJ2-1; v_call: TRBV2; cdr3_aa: CATTESGGSYNEQFF
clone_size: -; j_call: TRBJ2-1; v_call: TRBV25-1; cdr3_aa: CASSIGWLEQFF
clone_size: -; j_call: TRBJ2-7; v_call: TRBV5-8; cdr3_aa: CASTRIRGTGSYEQYF
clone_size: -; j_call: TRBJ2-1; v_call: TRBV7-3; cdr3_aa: CASSEVLGSLNEQFF
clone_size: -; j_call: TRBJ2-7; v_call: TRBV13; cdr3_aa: CASSSRQAYYEQYF